This TCR beta chain emerged from a study of a mutant IDH1 vaccine in newly diagnosed glioma. The CDR3 totals 14 residues. The V end was cut by 7 bases, the J end by 4 bases, with 16 bases between. The germline V gene has CDR1 MDHEN and CDR2 SYDVKM. This sample's time point: week 23, last vaccination. With topical imiquimod, each dose of the vaccine consisted of 300 ug of mutant IDH1 20-mer peptide. Using immunoSEQ multiplex PCR, the repertoire was profiled, and TCRdb retains in-frame clones only, with some absent. Among about 77,000 clones listed, 75% to 90% were seen once. Note on this clone: Its antigen is unidentified.

This receptor was obtained from a woman between 45 and 65 years old with glioma. The sequencing here drew on PBMCs, taken from a glioma patient whose treatment included an IDH1 peptide vaccine. The V call is TRBV28, the J call TRBJ2-5; maybe TRBD1 (6 bases). As DNA, the CDR3 is TGTGCCAGCAACCAACAGGGCAGGATAGAGACCCAGTACTTC. It encodes CASNQQGRIETQYF.